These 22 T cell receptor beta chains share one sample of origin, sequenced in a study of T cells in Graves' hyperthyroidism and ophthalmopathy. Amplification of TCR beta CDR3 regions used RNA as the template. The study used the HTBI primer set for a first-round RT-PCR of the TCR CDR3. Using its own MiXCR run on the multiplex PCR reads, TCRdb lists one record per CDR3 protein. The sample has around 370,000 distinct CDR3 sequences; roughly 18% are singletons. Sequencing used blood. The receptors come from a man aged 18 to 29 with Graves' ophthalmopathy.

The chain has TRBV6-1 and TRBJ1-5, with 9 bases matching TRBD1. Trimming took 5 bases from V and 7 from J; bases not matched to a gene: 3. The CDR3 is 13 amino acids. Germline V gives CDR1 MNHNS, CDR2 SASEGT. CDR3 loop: CASSSGTGQPQHF. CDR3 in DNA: TGTGCCAGCAGTTCAGGGACAGGGCAGCCCCAGCATTTT.

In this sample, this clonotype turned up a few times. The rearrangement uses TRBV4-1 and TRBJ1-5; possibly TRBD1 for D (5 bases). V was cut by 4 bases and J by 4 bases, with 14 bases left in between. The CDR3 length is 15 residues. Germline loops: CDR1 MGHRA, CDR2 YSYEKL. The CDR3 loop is CASSLMGQSNQPQHF. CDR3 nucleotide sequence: TGCGCCAGCAGCCTGATGGGGCAGTCAAATCAGCCCCAGCATTTT.

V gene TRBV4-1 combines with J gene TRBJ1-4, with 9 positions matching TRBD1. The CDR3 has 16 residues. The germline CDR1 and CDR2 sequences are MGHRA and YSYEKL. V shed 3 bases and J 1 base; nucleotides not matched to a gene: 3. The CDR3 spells CASSQRDRETNEKLFF. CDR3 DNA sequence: TGCGCCAGCAGCCAGAGGGACAGGGAAACTAATGAAAAACTGTTTTTT.

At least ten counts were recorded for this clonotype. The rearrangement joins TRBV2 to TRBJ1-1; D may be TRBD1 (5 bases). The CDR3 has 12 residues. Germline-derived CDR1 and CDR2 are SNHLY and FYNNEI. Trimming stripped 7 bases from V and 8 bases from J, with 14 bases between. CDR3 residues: CASIKGEGEAFF. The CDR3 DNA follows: TGTGCCAGCATCAAAGGGGAGGGGGAAGCTTTCTTT.

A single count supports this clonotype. The CDR3 coding sequence is TGCAGTGCTAACAACCGACTAGCGGGGGAGTACACAGATACGCAGTATTTT. As protein: CSANNRLAGEYTDTQYF. The chain carries TRBV20-1 and TRBJ2-3, with 12 bases lining up with TRBD2. Germline lookup yields CDR1 DFQATT and CDR2 SNEGSKA (reference sequence). CDR3 length: 17 residues. The V gene end was trimmed by 4 bases and the J gene end by 2 bases; junction bases not matched to a gene: 10.

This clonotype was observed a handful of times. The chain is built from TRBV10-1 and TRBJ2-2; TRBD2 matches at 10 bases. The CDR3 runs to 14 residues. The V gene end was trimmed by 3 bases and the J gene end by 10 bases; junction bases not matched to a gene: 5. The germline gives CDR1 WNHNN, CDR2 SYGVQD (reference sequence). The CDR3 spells CASSDPGTSAELFF. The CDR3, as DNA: TGCGCCAGCAGTGACCCCGGGACTAGCGCGGAGCTGTTTTTT.

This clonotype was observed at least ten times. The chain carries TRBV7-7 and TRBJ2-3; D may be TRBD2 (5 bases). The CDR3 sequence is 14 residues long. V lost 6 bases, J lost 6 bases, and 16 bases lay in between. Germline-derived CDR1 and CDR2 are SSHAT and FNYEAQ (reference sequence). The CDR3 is CASSRGVGSDTQYF. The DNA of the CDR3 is TGTGCCAGCAGTCGGGGAGTAGGGTCTGATACGCAGTATTTT.

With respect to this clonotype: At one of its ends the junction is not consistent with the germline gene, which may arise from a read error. DNA of the CDR3: TGTGCCACCAGCAACCCCCGGACAGACCAAGAGGCCCAGTACTTC. Protein: CATSNPRTDQEAQYF. The chain employs TRBV15 and TRBJ2-5; D is perhaps TRBD1 (6 bases). Germline V gives CDR1 LNHNV, CDR2 YYDKDF (reference sequence). The CDR3 consists of 15 residues. The full variable domain, with the rest looked up from reference TRBV15 and TRBJ2-5, is DAMVIQNPRYQVTQFGKPVTLSCSQTLNHNVMYWYQQKSSQAPKLLFHYYDKDFNNEADTPDNFQSRRPNTSFCFLDIRSPGLGDTAMYLCATSNPRTDQEAQYFGPGTRLLVL.

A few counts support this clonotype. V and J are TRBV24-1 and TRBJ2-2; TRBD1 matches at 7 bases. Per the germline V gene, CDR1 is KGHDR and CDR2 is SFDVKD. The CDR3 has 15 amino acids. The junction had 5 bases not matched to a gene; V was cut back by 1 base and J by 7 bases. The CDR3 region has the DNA TGTGCCACCAGTGATTTCAGCAGGGGGATCGGGGAGCTGTTTTTT. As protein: CATSDFSRGIGELFF.

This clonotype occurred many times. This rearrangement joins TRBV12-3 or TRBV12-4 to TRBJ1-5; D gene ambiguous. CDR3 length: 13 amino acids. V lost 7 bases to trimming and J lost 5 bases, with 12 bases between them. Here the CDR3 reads CASTPSSHQPQHF. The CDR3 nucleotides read TGTGCCAGCACCCCCTCTTCCCATCAGCCCCAGCATTTT.

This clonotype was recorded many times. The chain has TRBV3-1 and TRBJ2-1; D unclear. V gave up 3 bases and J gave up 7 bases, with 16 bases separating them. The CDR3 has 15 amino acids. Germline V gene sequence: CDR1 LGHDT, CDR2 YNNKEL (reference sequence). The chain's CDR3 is CASSQALLPRNEQFF. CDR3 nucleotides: TGTGCCAGCAGCCAGGCCCTTCTCCCGAGGAATGAGCAGTTCTTC.

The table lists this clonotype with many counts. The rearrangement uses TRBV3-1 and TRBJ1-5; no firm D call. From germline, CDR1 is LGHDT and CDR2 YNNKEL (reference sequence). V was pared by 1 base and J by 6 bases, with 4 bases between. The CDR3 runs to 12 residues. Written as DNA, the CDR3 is TGTGCCAGCAGCCAAGGGGCTCAGCCCCAGCATTTT. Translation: CASSQGAQPQHF.

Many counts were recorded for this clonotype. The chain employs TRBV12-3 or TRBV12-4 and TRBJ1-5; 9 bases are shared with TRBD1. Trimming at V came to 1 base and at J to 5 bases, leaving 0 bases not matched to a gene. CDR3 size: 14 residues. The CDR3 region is CASSLGDRDQPQHF. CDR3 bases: TGTGCCAGCAGTTTAGGGGACAGGGATCAGCCCCAGCATTTT.

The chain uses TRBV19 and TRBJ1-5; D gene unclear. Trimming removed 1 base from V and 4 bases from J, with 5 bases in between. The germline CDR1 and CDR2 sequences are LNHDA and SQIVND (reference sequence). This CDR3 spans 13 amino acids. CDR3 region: CASSIARNQPQHF. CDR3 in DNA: TGTGCCAGTAGTATAGCGCGAAATCAGCCCCAGCATTTT.

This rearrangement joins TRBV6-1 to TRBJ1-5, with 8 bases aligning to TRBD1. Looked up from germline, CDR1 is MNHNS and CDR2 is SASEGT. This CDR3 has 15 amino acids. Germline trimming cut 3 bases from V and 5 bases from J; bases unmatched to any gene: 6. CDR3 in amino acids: CASSDATGAHQPQHF. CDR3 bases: TGTGCCAGCAGTGACGCGACAGGGGCTCATCAGCCCCAGCATTTT.

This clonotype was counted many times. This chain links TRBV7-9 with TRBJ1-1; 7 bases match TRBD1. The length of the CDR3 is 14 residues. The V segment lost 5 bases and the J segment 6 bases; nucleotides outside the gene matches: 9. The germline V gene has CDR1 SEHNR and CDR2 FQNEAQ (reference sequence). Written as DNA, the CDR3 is TGTGCCAGCAGCACCGACAGGGAGGTGGCTGAAGCTTTCTTT. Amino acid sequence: CASSTDREVAEAFF.

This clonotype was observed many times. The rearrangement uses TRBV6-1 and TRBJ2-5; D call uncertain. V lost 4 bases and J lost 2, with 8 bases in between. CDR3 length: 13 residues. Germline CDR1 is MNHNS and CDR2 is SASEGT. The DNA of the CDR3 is TGTGCCAGCAGTGTTCGATGGCAAGAGACCCAGTACTTC. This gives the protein CASSVRWQETQYF.

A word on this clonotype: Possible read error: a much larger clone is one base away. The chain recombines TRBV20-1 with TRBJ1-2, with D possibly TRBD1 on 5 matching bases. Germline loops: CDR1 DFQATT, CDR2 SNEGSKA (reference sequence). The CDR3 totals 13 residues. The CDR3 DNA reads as TGCAGTGCTGCTCCGGGGGGGGGGTATGGCTGCACCTTC. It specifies CSAAPGGGYGCTF.

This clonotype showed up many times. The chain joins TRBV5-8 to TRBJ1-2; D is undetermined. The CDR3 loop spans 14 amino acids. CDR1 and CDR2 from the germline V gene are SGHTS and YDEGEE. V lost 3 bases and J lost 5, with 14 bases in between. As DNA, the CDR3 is TGTGCCAGCAGCTCCCCGGACCCCCCATATGGCTACACCTTC. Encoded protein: CASSSPDPPYGYTF.

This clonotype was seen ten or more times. The CDR3 nucleotides read TGTGCCAGCAGTTACGTACGAAGCTATGGCTACACCTTC. Translation gives CASSYVRSYGYTF. The J gene is TRBJ1-2, the V gene TRBV6-5; D not certain. V lost 2 bases to trimming and J lost 4 bases, with 8 bases between them. Germline lookup yields CDR1 MNHEY and CDR2 SVGAGI. CDR3 size: 13 residues.

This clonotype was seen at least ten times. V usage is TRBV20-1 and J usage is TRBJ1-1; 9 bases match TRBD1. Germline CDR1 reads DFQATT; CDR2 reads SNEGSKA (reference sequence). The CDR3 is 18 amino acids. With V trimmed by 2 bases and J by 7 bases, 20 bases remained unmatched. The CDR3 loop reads CSARQHRGRLRSKDEAFF. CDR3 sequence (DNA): TGCAGTGCTAGACAACACAGGGGGCGGCTTCGAAGTAAGGATGAAGCTTTCTTT.

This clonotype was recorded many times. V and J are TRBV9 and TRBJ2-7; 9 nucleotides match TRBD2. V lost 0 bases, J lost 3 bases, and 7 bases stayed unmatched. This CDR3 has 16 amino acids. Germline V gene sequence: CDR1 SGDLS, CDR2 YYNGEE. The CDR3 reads CASSVAGASGVYEQYF. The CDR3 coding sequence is TGTGCCAGCAGCGTAGCTGGGGCTAGCGGGGTCTACGAGCAGTACTTC.